This T cell receptor beta chain originates from a study of T-cell reconstitution after alpha-beta-depleted transplantation in children. Whole-study results and caveats: The origin of alpha-beta T cells about two months after transplant was reportedly several hundred expanded graft clones.

Using unique molecular identifiers, the investigators prepared the TCRbeta library. TCRdb re-called the PCR reads through MiXCR, storing one row per CDR3 protein. The sample consists of 250,000 to 400,000 distinct CDR3 sequences, about a quarter of them appearing once. CDR3 length equals 16 residues. V gave up 5 bases and J gave up 3 bases; unmatched junction bases: 11. Germline V CDR1 and CDR2: SGHVS, FNYEAQ. This clonotype was counted between two and nine times. The antigen remains undetermined. The receptor was isolated from a male patient younger than 18 who had a stem cell transplant for acute lymphoblastic leukemia, so the T cells may come from the graft donor. The V and J genes are TRBV7-6 and TRBJ2-7; 9 nucleotides agree with TRBD1. Specimen: PBMCs, mostly from graft donor cells, collected 180 days after TCRalphabeta/CD19-depleted stem cell transplant. Written as DNA, the CDR3 is TGTGCCAGCAGCACGCTACCGGGACAGGGAGGCTACGAGCAGTACTTC. The encoded protein is CASSTLPGQGGYEQYF. Based on the CDR3 plus reference TRBV7-6 and TRBJ2-7, the full variable domain is GAGVSQSPRYKVTKRGQDVALRCDPISGHVSLYWYRQALGQGPEFLTYFNYEAQQDKSGLPNDRFSAERPEGSISTLTIQRTEQRDSAMYRCASSTLPGQGGYEQYFGPGTRLTVT.